This T cell receptor beta chain comes out of a study of vaccination effects on CD4 cells after COVID-19. Study as a whole: Sampling occurred a median 72 days post second dose, range 14 to 241.

Measured with immunoSEQ multiplex PCR; TCRdb has only the in-frame clones, and not every one. This table holds 60,000 to 80,000 clones, 70% to 85% found once. Notes on this clone: Its specificity is unknown.

Notes on the study in general: Whether induced by infection or by vaccine, clones showed marked clonal contraction late after vaccination.

Germline V gene sequence: CDR1 SGHRS, CDR2 YFSETQ. This CDR3 has 16 residues. Losses at the gene ends were 4 bases for V and 7 bases for J; bases not matched to a gene: 9. Subsequent to 10 days of culture, CD4+ T cells were isolated. Each participant received a vaccine that was either BNT162b2 or mRNA-1273, given as two doses. Nobody among the vaccine recipients had prior SARS-CoV-2 infection (nucleocapsid antibodies were negative). V gene TRBV5-1 combines with J gene TRBJ2-1; 12 bases align to TRBD2. The sample was CD4+ T cells from PBMCs cultured without peptide, taken after COVID-19 vaccination. The clonotype originates from a human donor who received a COVID-19 vaccine. This chain's CDR3 is CASSLELAGGRNEQFF. DNA for the CDR3: TGCGCCAGCAGCCTGGAGCTAGCGGGGGGGCGAAATGAGCAGTTCTTC. The full variable domain, completed using reference TRBV5-1 and TRBJ2-1, is KAGVTQTPRYLIKTRGQQVTLSCSPISGHRSVSWYQQTPGQGLQFLFEYFSETQRNKGNFPGRFSGRQFSNSRSEMNVSTLELGDSALYLCASSLELAGGRNEQFFGPGTRLTVL.